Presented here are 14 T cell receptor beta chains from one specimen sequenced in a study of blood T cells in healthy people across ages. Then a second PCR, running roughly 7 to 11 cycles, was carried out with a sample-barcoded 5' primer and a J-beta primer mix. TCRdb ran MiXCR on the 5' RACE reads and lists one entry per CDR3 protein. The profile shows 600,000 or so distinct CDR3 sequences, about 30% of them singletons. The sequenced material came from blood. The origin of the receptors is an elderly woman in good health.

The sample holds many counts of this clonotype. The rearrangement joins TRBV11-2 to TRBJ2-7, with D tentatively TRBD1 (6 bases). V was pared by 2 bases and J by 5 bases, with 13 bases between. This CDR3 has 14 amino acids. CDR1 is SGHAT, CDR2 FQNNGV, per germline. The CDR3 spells CASSLIGGLDEQYF. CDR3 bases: TGTGCCAGCAGCTTAATAGGGGGTCTCGACGAGCAGTACTTC. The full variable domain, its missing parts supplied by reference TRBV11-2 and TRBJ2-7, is EAGVAQSPRYKIIEKRQSVAFWCNPISGHATLYWYQQILGQGPKLLIQFQNNGVVDDSQLPKDRFSAERLKGVDSTLKIQPAKLEDSAVYLCASSLIGGLDEQYFGPGTRLTVT.

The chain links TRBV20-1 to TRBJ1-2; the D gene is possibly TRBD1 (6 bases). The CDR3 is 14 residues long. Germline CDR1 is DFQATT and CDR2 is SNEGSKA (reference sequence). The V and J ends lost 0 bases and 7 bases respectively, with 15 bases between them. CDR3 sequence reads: CSAREGAGAVGYTF. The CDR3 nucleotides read TGCAGTGCTAGAGAGGGGGCAGGGGCAGTTGGCTACACCTTC.

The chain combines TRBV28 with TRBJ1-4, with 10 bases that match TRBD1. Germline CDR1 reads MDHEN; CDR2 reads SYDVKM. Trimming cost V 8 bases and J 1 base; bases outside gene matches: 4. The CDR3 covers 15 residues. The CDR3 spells CASGGTGVTNEKLFF. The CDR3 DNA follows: TGTGCCAGCGGCGGGACAGGGGTAACTAATGAAAAACTGTTTTTT. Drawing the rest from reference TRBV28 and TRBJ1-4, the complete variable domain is DVKVTQSSRYLVKRTGEKVFLECVQDMDHENMFWYRQDPGLGLRLIYFSYDVKMKEKGDIPEGYSVSREKKERFSLILESASTNQTSMYLCASGGTGVTNEKLFFGSGTQLSVL.

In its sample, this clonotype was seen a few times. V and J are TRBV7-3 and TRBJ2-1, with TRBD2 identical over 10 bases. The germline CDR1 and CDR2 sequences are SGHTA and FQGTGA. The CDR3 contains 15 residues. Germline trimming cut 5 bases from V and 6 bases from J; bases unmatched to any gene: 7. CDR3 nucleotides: TGTGCCAGCAGCCCAAGCGGGGGGGGGATCAATGAGCAGTTCTTC. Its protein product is CASSPSGGGINEQFF.

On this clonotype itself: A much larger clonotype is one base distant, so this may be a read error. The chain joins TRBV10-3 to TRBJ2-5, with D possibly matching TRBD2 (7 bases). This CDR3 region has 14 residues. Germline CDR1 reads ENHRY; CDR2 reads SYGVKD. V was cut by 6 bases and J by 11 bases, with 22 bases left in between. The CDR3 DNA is TGTGCCATCAGGGAATATGGGGGGGGCATTGAGCAGTACTTC. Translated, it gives CAIREYGGGIEQYF.

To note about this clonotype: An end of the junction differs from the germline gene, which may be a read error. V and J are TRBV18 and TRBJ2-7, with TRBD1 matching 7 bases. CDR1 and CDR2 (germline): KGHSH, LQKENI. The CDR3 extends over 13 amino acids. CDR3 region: CANSTDRTGEQYF. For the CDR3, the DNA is TGTGCCAACTCAACGGACAGGACGGGTGAGCAGTACTTC.

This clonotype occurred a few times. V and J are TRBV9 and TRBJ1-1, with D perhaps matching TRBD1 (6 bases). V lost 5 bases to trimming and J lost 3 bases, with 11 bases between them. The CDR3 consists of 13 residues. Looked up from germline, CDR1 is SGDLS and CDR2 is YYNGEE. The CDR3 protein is CASSTGSDTEAFF. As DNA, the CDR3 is TGTGCCAGCAGTACAGGGTCGGACACTGAAGCTTTCTTT. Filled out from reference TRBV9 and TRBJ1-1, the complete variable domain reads DSGVTQTPKHLITATGQRVTLRCSPRSGDLSVYWYQQSLDQGLQFLIQYYNGEERAKGNILERFSAQQFPDLHSELNLSSLELGDSALYFCASSTGSDTEAFFGQGTRLTVV.

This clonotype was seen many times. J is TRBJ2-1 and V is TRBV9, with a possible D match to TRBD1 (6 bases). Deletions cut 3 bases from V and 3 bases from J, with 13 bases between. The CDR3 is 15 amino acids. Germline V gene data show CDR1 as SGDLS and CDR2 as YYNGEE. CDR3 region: CASSARGNIYNEQFF. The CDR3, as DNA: TGTGCCAGCAGCGCGAGGGGGAACATCTACAATGAGCAGTTCTTC.

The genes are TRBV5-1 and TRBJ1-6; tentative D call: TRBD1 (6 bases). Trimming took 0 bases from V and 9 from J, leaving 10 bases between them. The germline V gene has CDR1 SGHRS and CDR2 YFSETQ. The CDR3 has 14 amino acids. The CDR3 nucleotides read TGCGCCAGCAGCTTGGAGGGGGTAGGTTCACCCCTCCACTTT. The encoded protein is CASSLEGVGSPLHF.

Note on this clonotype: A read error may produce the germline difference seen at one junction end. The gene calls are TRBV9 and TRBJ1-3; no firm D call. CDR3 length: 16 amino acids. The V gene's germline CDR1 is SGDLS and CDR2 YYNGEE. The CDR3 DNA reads TGTGCCAGCAGCGGTCCAGGCCAACTCTCTGGAAACATCATATATTTT. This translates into CASSGPGQLSGNIIYF.

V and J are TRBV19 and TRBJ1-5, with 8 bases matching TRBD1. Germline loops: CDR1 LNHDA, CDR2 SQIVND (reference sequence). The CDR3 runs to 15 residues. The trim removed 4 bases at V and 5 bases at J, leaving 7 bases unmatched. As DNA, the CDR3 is TGTGCCAGTAGTACCACCGACAGGGGACATCAGCCCCAGCATTTT. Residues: CASSTTDRGHQPQHF.

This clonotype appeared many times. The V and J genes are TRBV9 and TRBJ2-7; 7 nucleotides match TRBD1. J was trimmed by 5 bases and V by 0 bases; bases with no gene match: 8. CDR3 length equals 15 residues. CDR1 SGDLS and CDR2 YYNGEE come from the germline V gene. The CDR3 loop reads CASSVAAGGYDEQYF. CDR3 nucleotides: TGTGCCAGCAGCGTAGCGGCAGGGGGTTATGACGAGCAGTACTTC.

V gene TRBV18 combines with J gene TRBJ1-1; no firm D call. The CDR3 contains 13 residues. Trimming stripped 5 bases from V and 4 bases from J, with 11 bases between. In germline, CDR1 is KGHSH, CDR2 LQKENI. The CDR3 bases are TGTGCCAGCTCAATGGGTGTGATCACTGAAGCTTTCTTT. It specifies CASSMGVITEAFF.

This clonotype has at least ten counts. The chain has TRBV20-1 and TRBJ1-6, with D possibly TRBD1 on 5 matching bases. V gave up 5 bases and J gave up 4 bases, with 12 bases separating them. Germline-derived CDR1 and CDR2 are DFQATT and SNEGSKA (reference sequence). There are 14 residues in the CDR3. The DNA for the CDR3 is TGCAGTGCTTGGCAGGGATCTTATAATTCACCCCTCCACTTT. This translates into CSAWQGSYNSPLHF.